This paragraph covers one T cell receptor beta chain sequence. As yet, its antigen is unknown. CDR3 length: 18 residues. J gave up 3 bases and V 1 base, and 15 bases lay outside the gene matches. Germline loops: CDR1 MNHEY, CDR2 SMNVEV (reference sequence). In the PCR, 60 Vbeta and 13 Jbeta primers were used. Clones were sequenced by immunoSEQ multiplex PCR, and TCRdb holds only the in-frame ones, with some missing. The table has more than 200,000 clones, roughly 70% seen once. The data originate from a study of cytomegalovirus exposure and HLA in healthy donors. Background on the study: Early released data comprised 80 million or so unique TCRs from HLA-typed donors. Points from the study as a whole: A highly shared variant cluster was judged a likely technical artifact.

Likely unrecorded immune exposures existed in these nominally healthy donors. V is TRBV27 and J is TRBJ2-7, with 7 bases fitting TRBD1. Sequencing was carried out using PBMCs. The sequence came from a man aged 35-49 years in good health and CMV-seropositive. The DNA for the CDR3 is TGTGCCAGCAGTTTATTAGCGCAGACAGGGCCCAGTGGCTACGAGCAGTACTTC. It translates to CASSLLAQTGPSGYEQYF.